The entry that follows covers one TCR beta chain sequence. It has no known antigen specificity. No base-level quality is on record; no much larger clone is a single base apart. The data are from a study of OX40 agonist ivuxolimab in advanced cancers. About the study as a whole: Ivuxolimab was a fully human IgG2 agonistic monoclonal antibody targeting the costimulatory receptor OX40 (CD134). Partial responses were achieved by three dose-escalation patients, of whom one had hepatocellular carcinoma and two had cutaneous melanoma. Patients were allowed to have had prior anti-PD-1, anti-PD-L1 or anti-CTLA-4 therapy, and approximately 41% of the dose-escalation patients had previously received checkpoint inhibitors. In the dose-escalation cohort, roughly 80% of patients were male, and the mean age was around 60 years, with a range of roughly 23 to 85. The point of sequencing TCRbeta in the periphery was to test whether ivuxolimab changed TCR sequence diversity and drove clonal T-cell expansion. The monotherapy dose-escalation portion (N ≈ 56 patients) of the phase I ivuxolimab trial is reported in the paper. Intravenous ivuxolimab was administered to patients every 2 weeks at six dose levels: 0.01, 0.1, 0.3, 1.5, 3 and 10 mg/kg. Among the roughly 54 dose-escalation patients, 19 had hepatocellular carcinoma, 15 or so melanoma, 9 renal cell carcinoma and 9 head and neck cancer. What the authors observed across the whole study: Low levels of normalized T-cell clonal expansion were also seen in some patients who did not respond. In the 0.1-3.0 mg/kg groups, partial responders had among the lowest normalized peripheral clonal expansion, particularly in CD8+ T cells. The antigen specificity of the peripheral T cells that underwent clonal expansion was not determined. After ivuxolimab, expanded clones were on average more numerous among CD8+ T cells than among CD4+ T cells. At doses from 0.1 to 3.0 mg/kg, clonal expansion was seen in both CD4+ and CD8+ blood T cells between baseline and week 6.

The junction carries 17 bases between V and J, which are trimmed by 7 bases and 2 bases respectively. Inclusive of the bounding cysteine and phenylalanine, the CDR3 is 15 residues long. This entry keeps only the CDR3 DNA: 45 bases, framed from base 1. Via the germline V gene, CDR1 is MNHEY and CDR2 SVGAGI. Patients with autoimmune disease history or receiving systemic immunosuppression were excluded from the trial. In every dose cohort, peripheral blood was drawn for TCR sequencing at baseline, cycle 4 day 1, and cycle 7 day 1. Samples came from an open-label, multicenter, first-in-human phase I dose-escalation trial of ivuxolimab. Adults with locally advanced or metastatic melanoma, renal cell, hepatocellular, or head and neck squamous cell carcinoma were enrolled in the trial. CD4+ and CD8+ T cells were sorted separately from peripheral blood before TCR sequencing. To sequence the TCRbeta CDR3 region, genomic DNA was isolated from the sorted cells. TCRbeta CDR3 regions were sequenced using the immunoSEQ Assay. The table comes from immuneACCESS by way of TCRdb, which keeps in-frame sequences with V and J called. Part of the clones is missing from these tables; in studies checked, under half for an unresolved V gene and the rest for unknown reasons. For this sample the table gives tens of thousands of clones, of which 88% were detected only once. About 3.2% of the sample belongs to the ten largest clones.

Here the chain combines TRBV6-5 and TRBJ2-5, with TRBD2 tentatively as D gene (5 bases match). This sequence originates from an adult with an advanced solid tumor such as melanoma, head and neck, liver or kidney cancer. The starting material was CD4+ or CD8+ T cells sorted from blood, obtained in a trial of the OX40 agonist ivuxolimab. In nucleotide form, the sequence is TGTGCCAGCACAAATCTACAAGGGAGTCAAGAGACCCAGTACTTC. It specifies CASTNLQGSQETQYF.